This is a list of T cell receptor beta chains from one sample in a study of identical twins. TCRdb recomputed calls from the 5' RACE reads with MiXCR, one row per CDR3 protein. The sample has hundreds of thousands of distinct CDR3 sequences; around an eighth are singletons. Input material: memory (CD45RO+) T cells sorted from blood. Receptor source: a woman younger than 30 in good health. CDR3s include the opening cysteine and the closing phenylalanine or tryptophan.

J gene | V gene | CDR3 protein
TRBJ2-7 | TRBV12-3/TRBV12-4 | CASSLGITSTPYEQYF
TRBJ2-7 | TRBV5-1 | CASSLGGLNSYEQYF
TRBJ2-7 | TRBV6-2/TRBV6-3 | CASSSRQGSGEQYF
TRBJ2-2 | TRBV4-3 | CASSQESLGLNTGELFF
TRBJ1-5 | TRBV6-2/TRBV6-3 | CASRSEPTGVDQPQHF
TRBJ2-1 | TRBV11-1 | CASSTPRGEQFF
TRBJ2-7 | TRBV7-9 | CASSPLSAYEQYF
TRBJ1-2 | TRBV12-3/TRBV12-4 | CASTHSTGGWYGYTF
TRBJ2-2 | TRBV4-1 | CASSLRLARTNTGELFF
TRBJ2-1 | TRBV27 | CASSSRAGVNGDEQFF
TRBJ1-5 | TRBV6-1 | CASSDLGSNQPQHF
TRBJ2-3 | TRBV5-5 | CASSVLAGETDTQYF
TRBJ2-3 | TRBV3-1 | CASSQQPAADTQYF
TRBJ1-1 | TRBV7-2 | CASTVSGGITPFF
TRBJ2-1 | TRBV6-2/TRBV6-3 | CASSSARTGGPNEQFF
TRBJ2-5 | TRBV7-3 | CASSLNERATQYF
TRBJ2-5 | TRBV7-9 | CASSRKTSGEETQYF
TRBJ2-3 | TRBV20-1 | CSAPRAVDATDTQYF
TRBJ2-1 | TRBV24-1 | CATSERTSNEQFF
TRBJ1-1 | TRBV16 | CASSQQGRAGAFF
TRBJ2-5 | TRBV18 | CASSRTDSQETQYF
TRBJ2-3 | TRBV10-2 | CASRAFAPDTQYF
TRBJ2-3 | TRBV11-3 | CASSLGTNTDTQYF
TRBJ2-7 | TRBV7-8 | CASSPAVGYEQYF
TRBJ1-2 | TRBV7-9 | CASSLAGPGTF
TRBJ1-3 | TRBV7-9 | CASAPSRTGGNTIYF
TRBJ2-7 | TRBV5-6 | CASSLVGTGGQLGYEQYF
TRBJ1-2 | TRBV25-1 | CASSDYGGGFYGYTF
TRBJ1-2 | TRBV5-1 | CASSLGGGGSYGYTF
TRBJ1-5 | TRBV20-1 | CSAFGQGGPIWNQPQHF
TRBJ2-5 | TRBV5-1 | CASSLGAGLGQETQYF
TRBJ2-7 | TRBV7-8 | CASSLFYPDRDGEQYF
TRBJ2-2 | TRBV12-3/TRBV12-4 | CASSLHDPGLAAGELFF
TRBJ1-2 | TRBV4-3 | CASSQDPQGTPYGYTF
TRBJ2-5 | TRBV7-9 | CASSLTSETQYF
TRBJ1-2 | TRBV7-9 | CASSLAPPGYGYTF
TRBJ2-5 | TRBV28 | CASSFSGGETQYF
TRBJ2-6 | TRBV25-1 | CASSEGGSGANVLTF
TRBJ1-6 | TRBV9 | CASSGRDYNSPLHF
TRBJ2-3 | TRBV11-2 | CASSLKHTTNPVDTQYF
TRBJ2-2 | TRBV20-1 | CSARPGTSGGTGELFF
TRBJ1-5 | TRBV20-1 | CSASSSGHGNQPQHF
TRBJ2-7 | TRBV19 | CASSIAHGQSYEQYF
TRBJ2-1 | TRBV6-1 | CASSEKPSGGAEQFF
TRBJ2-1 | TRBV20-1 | CSASYLSDEQFF
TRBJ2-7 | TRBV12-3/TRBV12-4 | CASVLGVGQSYEQYF
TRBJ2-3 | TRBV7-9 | CASGSTDTQYF
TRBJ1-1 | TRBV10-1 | CARPVGGHVEAFF
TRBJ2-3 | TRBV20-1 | CSALKGGTQYF
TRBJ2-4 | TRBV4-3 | CASSQDRGTFDIQYF
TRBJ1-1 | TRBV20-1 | CSATGGTAHEVFF
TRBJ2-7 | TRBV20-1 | CSARDPSAGGGEQYF
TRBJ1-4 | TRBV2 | CASSERNEKLFF
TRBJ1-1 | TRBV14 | CASSQDRGRTEAFF
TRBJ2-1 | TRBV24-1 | CATSASGGSNEQFF
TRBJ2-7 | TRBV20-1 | CSASKLANYEQYF
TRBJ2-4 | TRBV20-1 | CSANIGGGKNIQYF